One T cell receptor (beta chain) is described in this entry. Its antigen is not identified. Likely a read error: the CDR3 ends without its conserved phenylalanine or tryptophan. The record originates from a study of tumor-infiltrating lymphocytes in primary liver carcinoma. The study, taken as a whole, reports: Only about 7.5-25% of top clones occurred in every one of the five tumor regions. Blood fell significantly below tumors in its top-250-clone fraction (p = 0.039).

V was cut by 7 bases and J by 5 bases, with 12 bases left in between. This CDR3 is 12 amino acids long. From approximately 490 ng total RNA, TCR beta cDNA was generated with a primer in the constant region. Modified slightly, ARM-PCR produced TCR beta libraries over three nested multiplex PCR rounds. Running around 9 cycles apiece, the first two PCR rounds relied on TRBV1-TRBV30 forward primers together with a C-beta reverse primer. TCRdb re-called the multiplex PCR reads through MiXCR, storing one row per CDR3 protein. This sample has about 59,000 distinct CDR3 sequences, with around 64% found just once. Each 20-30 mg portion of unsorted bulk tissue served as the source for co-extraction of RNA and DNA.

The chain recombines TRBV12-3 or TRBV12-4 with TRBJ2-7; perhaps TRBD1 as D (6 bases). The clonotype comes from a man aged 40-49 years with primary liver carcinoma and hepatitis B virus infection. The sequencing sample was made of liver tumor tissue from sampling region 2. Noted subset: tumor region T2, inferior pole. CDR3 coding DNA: TGTGCCAGCAACGCAGGGGACCACGAGCAGTACTCC. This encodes CASNAGDHEQYS.